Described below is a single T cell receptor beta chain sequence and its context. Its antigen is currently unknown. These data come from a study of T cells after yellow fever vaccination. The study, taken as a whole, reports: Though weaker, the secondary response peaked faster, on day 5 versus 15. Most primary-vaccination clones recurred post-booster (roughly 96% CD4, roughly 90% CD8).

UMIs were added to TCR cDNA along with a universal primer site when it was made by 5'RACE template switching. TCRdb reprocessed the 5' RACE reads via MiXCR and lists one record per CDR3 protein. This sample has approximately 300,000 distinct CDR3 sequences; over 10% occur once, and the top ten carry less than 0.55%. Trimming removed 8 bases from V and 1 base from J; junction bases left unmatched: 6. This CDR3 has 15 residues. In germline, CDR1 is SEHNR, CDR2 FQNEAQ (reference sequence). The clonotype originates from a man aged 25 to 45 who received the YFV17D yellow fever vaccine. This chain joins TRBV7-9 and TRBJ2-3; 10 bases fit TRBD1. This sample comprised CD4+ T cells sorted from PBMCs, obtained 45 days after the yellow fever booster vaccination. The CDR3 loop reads CASGTGTGGTDTQYF. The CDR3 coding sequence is TGTGCCAGCGGAACCGGGACAGGGGGCACAGATACGCAGTATTTT.